This entry is about one T cell receptor (beta chain). Antigen: not known. The V and J ends lost 4 bases and 3 bases, in that order; junction bases with no gene match: 4. The CDR3 loop spans 14 amino acids. CDR1 KGHSH and CDR2 LQKENI come from the germline V gene. The method was immunoSEQ multiplex PCR; TCRdb's version includes in-frame clones alone and lacks a portion of them. The sample includes roughly 10,000 clones, 68% of them seen just once. The entry originates in a study of immune cell composition in non-small cell lung cancer. General observations from the study: No significant correlation existed between pack-years smoked and tumour clonality. Dominant in vivo tumour-associated clones were not shown to share tumour-reactive sequences.

The chain has TRBV18 and TRBJ2-7; 9 bases match TRBD1. The TCR comes from a human donor with non-small cell lung cancer. Sequencing was carried out using lung tumor tissue. CDR3 in amino acids: CASSQEGQGYEQYF. CDR3 in DNA: TGTGCCAGCTCACAAGAGGGACAGGGCTACGAGCAGTACTTC.